One T cell receptor (beta chain) is described in this entry. This record belongs to a study of blood T cell repertoires in COVID-19. CDR3 length: 14 amino acids. The V segment lost 5 bases and the J segment 2 bases; nucleotides outside the gene matches: 2. CDR1 PRHDT and CDR2 FYEKMQ come from the germline V gene (reference sequence). The method was immunoSEQ multiplex PCR; TCRdb's version includes in-frame clones alone and lacks a portion of them. The data contain 350,000 or so clones, more than 70% of them singletons. Sequencing was done on a sample of peripheral blood. This sequence originates from a woman aged 25 to 39 with COVID-19, enrolled during active disease. The chain couples TRBV13 to TRBJ2-2; 7 bases agree with TRBD1. The chain's CDR3 is CASSTGVNTGELFF. CDR3 DNA: TGTGCCAGCAGCACAGGGGTTAACACCGGGGAGCTGTTTTTT.